A single sample is the source of the 30 T cell receptor beta chains below, sequenced in a study of regulatory T cells in long-lasting Graves disease. Assembly of TCR beta libraries relied on iRepertoire HTBI primers together with Arm-PCR of CDR3 regions. Via MiXCR, TCRdb re-called the multiplex PCR reads, giving one row per CDR3 protein. The sample carries about 660,000 distinct CDR3 sequences, about 30% recorded once. The time point was: persistent/refractory GD, antithyroid drugs over 5 years with positive TRAb. Following extraction of RNA from PBMCs, that RNA was used to make the TCR library. Source: peripheral blood mononuclear cells (PBMCs), taken when the disease was refractory, from a patient treated with antithyroid drugs. The receptors stem from a female donor with Graves disease.

This clonotype showed up just a few times. The CDR3 nucleotides read TGTGCCAGCAGCTTATATATCGGGAAGGGGAACACTGAAGCTTTCTTT. Protein: CASSLYIGKGNTEAFF. The J gene is TRBJ1-1, the V gene TRBV11-2; no clear D. CDR1 is SGHAT, CDR2 FQNNGV, per germline. The CDR3 loop spans 16 amino acids. Trimming stripped 2 bases from V and 1 base from J, with 14 bases between. Combining the CDR3 with reference TRBV11-2 and TRBJ1-1 gives the whole variable domain EAGVAQSPRYKIIEKRQSVAFWCNPISGHATLYWYQQILGQGPKLLIQFQNNGVVDDSQLPKDRFSAERLKGVDSTLKIQPAKLEDSAVYLCASSLYIGKGNTEAFFGQGTRLTVV.

The chain has TRBV3-1 and TRBJ1-1, with TRBD1 identical over 9 bases. With V trimmed by 6 bases and J by 3 bases, 11 bases remained unmatched. Germline V lookup: CDR1 LGHDT, CDR2 YNNKEL (reference sequence). This CDR3 region has 16 residues. This chain's CDR3 is CASRPEDRGRDTEAFF. The CDR3 DNA sequence: TGTGCCAGCAGACCCGAGGACAGGGGCCGCGACACTGAAGCTTTCTTT.

The J gene is TRBJ1-1, the V gene TRBV6-1; D remains unclear. The CDR3 is made up of 14 amino acids. V lost 6 bases to trimming and J lost 3 bases, with 14 bases between them. Germline values: CDR1 MNHNS, CDR2 SASEGT. The CDR3 here is CASRRPTQYTEAFF. In DNA form, the CDR3 reads TGTGCCAGCAGAAGACCGACGCAGTACACTGAAGCTTTCTTT.

This clonotype came up a few times. This chain joins TRBV27 and TRBJ2-7, with D perhaps given as TRBD1 or TRBD2 (5 bases each). Germline-derived CDR1 and CDR2 are MNHEY and SMNVEV (reference sequence). This CDR3 is 13 amino acids long. The V end was cut by 5 bases, the J end by 7 bases, with 15 bases between. The CDR3 DNA reads TGTGCCAGCAGTCCGGACGGGGCTTTGGAGCAGTACTTC. The encoded protein is CASSPDGALEQYF.

This chain joins TRBV10-2 and TRBJ1-2; D is perhaps TRBD1 (5 bases). This CDR3 is built from 15 residues. Germline V gene lookup returns CDR1 WSHSY and CDR2 SAAADI. V lost 5 bases, J lost 0 bases, and 13 bases lay in between. The CDR3 DNA reads as TGCGCCAGCAGTAGCAGGGTGGGGGCTAACTATGGCTACACCTTC. Amino acids: CASSSRVGANYGYTF.

The V gene is TRBV10-3, the J gene TRBJ1-5, with D hard to call. Per the germline V gene, CDR1 is ENHRY and CDR2 is SYGVKD. Deletions cut 0 bases from V and 4 bases from J, with 10 bases between. This CDR3 contains 15 residues. The DNA of the CDR3 is TGTGCCATCAGTGAGTCAGGGTCCCTAAATCAGCCCCAGCATTTT. Its translation is CAISESGSLNQPQHF.

The chain links TRBV28 to TRBJ2-1; D is undetermined. The CDR3 totals 13 residues. V dropped 6 bases and J dropped 6 bases, with 12 bases sitting between them. Germline lookup yields CDR1 MDHEN and CDR2 SYDVKM. The CDR3 region is CASSFSPSNEQFF. CDR3 coding DNA: TGTGCCAGCAGCTTTTCACCATCCAATGAGCAGTTCTTC.

The CDR3 region has the DNA TGCAGTGCTAGGGGATTCGGCAGGGGCAATCAGCCCCAGCATTTT. Translating it yields CSARGFGRGNQPQHF. The chain links TRBV20-1 to TRBJ1-5; D possibly corresponds to TRBD1 (5 bases). Trimming pared 3 bases from V and 2 bases from J, leaving 14 bases between. CDR1 is DFQATT, CDR2 SNEGSKA, per germline (reference sequence). The CDR3 totals 15 residues.

The V gene is TRBV14, the J gene TRBJ2-7; TRBD1 agrees at 7 bases. This CDR3 region has 16 residues. With V trimmed by 0 bases and J by 3 bases, 8 bases remained unmatched. The V gene's germline CDR1 is SGHDN and CDR2 FVKESK. CDR3 coding DNA: TGTGCCAGCAGCCAAGAGCCTCGGACAGGCCACTACGAGCAGTACTTC. Its protein product is CASSQEPRTGHYEQYF.

The V and J genes are TRBV7-9 and TRBJ1-1; D perhaps matches TRBD1 (5 bases). V was pared by 2 bases and J by 6 bases, with 10 bases between. Germline lookup yields CDR1 SEHNR and CDR2 FQNEAQ (reference sequence). The CDR3 has 13 amino acids. For the CDR3, the DNA is TGTGCCAGCAGCTTACCGACAGACCCTGAAGCTTTCTTT. It yields the protein CASSLPTDPEAFF.

The chain links TRBV9 to TRBJ1-3; D remains ambiguous. Germline CDR1 is SGDLS and CDR2 is YYNGEE. The CDR3 length is 15 residues. V was pared by 5 bases and J by 0 bases, with 12 bases between. The CDR3 sequence is CASSLAVHSGNTIYF. The CDR3 DNA follows: TGTGCCAGCAGTTTAGCGGTCCACTCTGGAAACACCATATATTTT.

This clonotype was recorded many times. The chain couples TRBV3-1 to TRBJ1-1; D may be TRBD1 (5 bases). V dropped 3 bases and J dropped 1 base, with 6 bases sitting between them. This CDR3 contains 13 residues. Germline values: CDR1 LGHDT, CDR2 YNNKEL (reference sequence). Written as DNA, the CDR3 is TGTGCCAGCAGCCATGGGGCGAACACTGAAGCTTTCTTT. It encodes CASSHGANTEAFF.

This clonotype was observed a handful of times. The gene calls are TRBV12-3 or TRBV12-4 and TRBJ2-5; 13 nucleotides match TRBD2. Germline trimming cut 7 bases from V and 5 bases from J; bases unmatched to any gene: 7. The CDR3 length is 15 residues. The CDR3 bases are TGTGCCAGCACCCGGGGACTAGCGGGATGGGAGACCCAGTACTTC. This encodes CASTRGLAGWETQYF.

This clonotype was found many times. The chain carries TRBV11-2 and TRBJ1-4; D is possibly TRBD1 (5 bases). The CDR3 is made up of 14 amino acids. Deletions cut 4 bases from V and 12 bases from J, with 18 bases between. The germline CDR1 and CDR2 sequences are SGHAT and FQNNGV. As DNA, the CDR3 is TGTGCCAGCAGCTCTCTAACGACCCCGGGACAACTGTTTTTT. Its protein product is CASSSLTTPGQLFF.

This clonotype was picked up many times. The chain carries TRBV30 and TRBJ1-2; unclear D gene. CDR1 and CDR2 from the germline V gene are GTSNPN and SVGIG (reference sequence). There are 14 residues in the CDR3. V lost 5 bases, J lost 4 bases, and 17 bases lay in between. CDR3 nucleotides: TGTGCCTGGTCATCCCCGGGGTCTTCCTATGGCTACACCTTC. Translated, it gives CAWSSPGSSYGYTF.

Many counts were recorded for this clonotype. This chain connects TRBV20-1 to TRBJ1-4, with D perhaps matching TRBD1 (6 bases). Germline lookup yields CDR1 DFQATT and CDR2 SNEGSKA (reference sequence). This CDR3 spans 16 amino acids. Trimming took off 0 bases at V and 4 bases at J, with 15 bases between the two ends. The CDR3 spells CSARDPGAGYNEKLFF. In nucleotides, the CDR3 is TGCAGTGCTAGAGATCCGGGGGCAGGCTATAATGAAAAACTGTTTTTT.

The table lists this clonotype with a few counts. The V and J genes are TRBV6-1 and TRBJ2-2; a weak D match, TRBD2 (5 bases). Germline loops: CDR1 MNHNS, CDR2 SASEGT. The CDR3 covers 14 residues. Trimming left V 3 bases short and J 5 bases short, with 10 bases between. The CDR3 protein is CASSDVGDTGELFF. CDR3 nucleotides: TGTGCCAGCAGTGATGTCGGGGATACCGGGGAGCTGTTTTTT.

This clonotype has only a few counts. J is TRBJ1-1 and V is TRBV6-4; 9 bases map to TRBD1. Germline V lookup: CDR1 MRHNA, CDR2 SNTAGT. J gave up 7 bases and V 6 bases, and 9 bases lay outside the gene matches. This CDR3 is 14 amino acids long. CDR3 sequence reads: CASSLTGGAGEAFF. CDR3 sequence (DNA): TGTGCCAGCAGCCTAACAGGGGGCGCGGGTGAAGCTTTCTTT.

The chain employs TRBV20-1 and TRBJ2-2, with D uncertain. V lost 0 bases to trimming and J lost 0 bases, with 17 bases between them. The CDR3 consists of 18 residues. Per the germline V gene, CDR1 is DFQATT and CDR2 is SNEGSKA (reference sequence). CDR3 residues: CSARDPLTLSSNTGELFF. CDR3 coding DNA: TGCAGTGCTAGAGATCCCCTAACCCTCTCATCGAACACCGGGGAGCTGTTTTTT.

V is TRBV20-1 and J is TRBJ2-5; 8 bases are a match to TRBD1. This CDR3 has 15 amino acids. V lost 0 bases, J lost 5 bases, and 8 bases stayed unmatched. In germline, CDR1 is DFQATT, CDR2 SNEGSKA (reference sequence). Here the CDR3 DNA reads TGCAGTGCTAGAGATTTTAGACAGGGGTCGGAGACCCAGTACTTC. Translating gives CSARDFRQGSETQYF.

This clonotype was found a few times. The chain links TRBV10-1 to TRBJ2-7; TRBD1 agrees at 8 bases. The CDR3 contains 19 residues. CDR1 is WNHNN and CDR2 is SYGVQD in the germline V gene (reference sequence). Losses at the gene ends were 3 bases for V and 6 bases for J; bases not matched to a gene: 22. The CDR3 nucleotides read TGCGCCAGCAGTGATTCAAGGTTAGCCGGGACAGGTGGGGGAGGCGAGCAGTACTTC. Translation gives CASSDSRLAGTGGGGEQYF.

This clonotype has more than one count but fewer than ten. This chain uses TRBV15 with TRBJ1-3; D may be TRBD1 (5 bases). This CDR3 region has 15 residues. V was shortened by 4 bases and J by 0 bases, with 10 bases between the two germline ends. The germline gives CDR1 LNHNV, CDR2 YYDKDF (reference sequence). CDR3 DNA sequence: TGTGCCACCAGCATCGACAGAAGCTCTGGAAACACCATATATTTT. It codes for CATSIDRSSGNTIYF.

This clonotype was seen a few times. In nucleotides, the CDR3 is TGTGCCAGCAGCGTCACTAGCGGAGCCTACGAGCAGTACTTC. It yields the protein CASSVTSGAYEQYF. The rearrangement uses TRBV11-2 and TRBJ2-7, with 8 bases aligning to TRBD2. This CDR3 has 14 residues. Germline values: CDR1 SGHAT, CDR2 FQNNGV. V lost 5 bases and J lost 2; bases outside the gene matches: 5.

This clonotype was recorded a few times. This chain links TRBV6-1 with TRBJ2-7; 8 bases map to TRBD1. The CDR3 runs 15 residues. J lost 0 bases, V lost 9 bases, and 10 bases had no gene match. The germline CDR1 and CDR2 sequences are MNHNS and SASEGT. CDR3 amino acids: CASIDRGKSSYEQYF. The CDR3 bases are TGTGCCAGTATTGACAGGGGAAAGAGCTCCTACGAGCAGTACTTC.

The J gene is TRBJ2-6, the V gene TRBV6-2 or TRBV6-3; unclear D gene. The CDR3 runs to 14 residues. CDR1 and CDR2 from the germline V gene are MNHEY and SVGEGT. Trimming left V 7 bases short and J 0 bases short, with 7 bases between. In nucleotides, the CDR3 is TGTGCCAGCAAAGCCACCTCTGGGGCCAACGTCCTGACTTTC. Protein product: CASKATSGANVLTF.

This clonotype appeared a few times. This rearrangement joins TRBV10-3 to TRBJ2-7, with D hard to call. The CDR3 length is 11 residues. Germline V gene lookup returns CDR1 ENHRY and CDR2 SYGVKD. V was pared by 4 bases and J by 3 bases, with 4 bases between. CDR3 sequence: CAISASYEQYF. The CDR3 DNA reads TGTGCCATCAGTGCTAGCTACGAGCAGTACTTC.

V usage is TRBV5-4 and J usage is TRBJ2-7; 9 bases agree with TRBD1. V was pared by 4 bases and J by 6 bases, with 14 bases of the junction left unmatched. This CDR3 has 16 residues. Germline V gives CDR1 SGHNT, CDR2 YYREEE (reference sequence). In DNA form, the CDR3 reads TGTGCCAGCAGCAATCCGGGACAGGGTGTTGTTGGCGAGCAGTACTTC. It encodes CASSNPGQGVVGEQYF.

The V and J genes are TRBV7-2 and TRBJ1-5; weak D call: TRBD1 (5 bases). CDR1 and CDR2 from the germline V gene are SGHTA and FQGNSA. The ends were cut back, 6 bases at V and 3 bases at J, with 18 bases in the middle. There are 16 residues in the CDR3. For the CDR3, the DNA is TGTGCCAGCAGACCAACGTTGGCAGGGTTCAATCAGCCCCAGCATTTT. Encoded protein: CASRPTLAGFNQPQHF.

The chain is built from TRBV11-2 and TRBJ1-6, with 7 bases aligning to TRBD1. The CDR3 spans 16 residues. The V gene's germline CDR1 is SGHAT and CDR2 FQNNGV. The trim removed 1 base at V and 9 bases at J, leaving 9 bases unmatched. CDR3 DNA sequence: TGTGCCAGCAGCTTAGGGAGGGGGCGAGGATCTTCACCCCTCCACTTT. This translates into CASSLGRGRGSSPLHF.

The chain carries TRBV25-1 and TRBJ2-2; D call uncertain. From germline, CDR1 is MGHDK and CDR2 SYGVNS. The CDR3 extends over 14 amino acids. V gave up 3 bases and J gave up 2 bases, with 7 bases separating them. CDR3 in DNA: TGTGCCAGCAGTGATAGAAGAAACACCGGGGAGCTGTTTTTT. Protein product: CASSDRRNTGELFF.